This T cell receptor beta chain was identified in a study of regulatory T cells in long-lasting Graves disease. Concerning this clonotype: Relative to the germline gene, one junction end is altered; a read error may explain this.

The germline CDR1 and CDR2 sequences are SGHRS and YFSETQ. The CDR3 length is 15 residues. Time point here: persistent/refractory GD, antithyroid drugs over 5 years with positive TRAb. PBMCs provided the RNA from which the TCR library was made. For TCR beta, libraries came from iRepertoire HTBI primers and Arm-PCR of CDR3 regions. Using its own MiXCR run on the multiplex PCR reads, TCRdb lists one record per CDR3 protein. The sample yields roughly 500,000 distinct CDR3 sequences, around a fifth seen once. V and J are TRBV5-1 and TRBJ1-6, with TRBD1 as a possible D gene (5 bases). The starting material was peripheral blood mononuclear cells (PBMCs), obtained when the disease was refractory, from a patient treated with antithyroid drugs. The sequence came from a female donor with Graves disease. Here the CDR3 reads CASSLAGRERSPLHF. The CDR3 nucleotides read TGCGCCAGCAGTTTGGCCGGCAGGGAACGTTCACCCCTCCACTTT.